The 15 T cell receptor beta chains below were found in one sample sequenced in a study of blood T cell repertoires in COVID-19. Assay: immunoSEQ multiplex PCR; the TCRdb copy retains only in-frame clones and omits some. The sample yields some 180,000 clones, approximately 85% seen once. Sequencing was performed on peripheral blood. Receptors originate from an older woman with acute or convalescent COVID-19.

The chain uses TRBV19 and TRBJ2-5; 7 nucleotides agree with TRBD2. CDR1 is LNHDA, CDR2 SQIVND, per germline (reference sequence). The trim removed 3 bases at V and 2 bases at J, leaving 12 bases unmatched. The CDR3 has 17 amino acids. CDR3 nucleotide sequence: TGTGCCAGTAGTATTTATCTTCGCGGGAGTGGGCAAGAGACCCAGTACTTC. Translation gives CASSIYLRGSGQETQYF.

A word on this clone: Relative to the germline gene, one junction end is altered; a read error may explain this. The V call is TRBV12-3 or TRBV12-4, the J call TRBJ1-2; 8 nucleotides agree with TRBD1. This CDR3 is built from 11 residues. The CDR3 spells CASSFGQGPYF. CDR3 in DNA: TGTGCCAGCAGTTTTGGACAGGGACCCTACTTC.

V and J are TRBV4-1 and TRBJ2-3, with 11 bases that match TRBD2. With V trimmed by 7 bases and J by 1 base, 4 bases remained unmatched. In germline, CDR1 is MGHRA, CDR2 YSYEKL. The CDR3 covers 15 residues. The CDR3 sequence: CASTLGLAGTDTQYF. The DNA for the CDR3 is TGCGCCAGCACCCTGGGACTAGCGGGCACAGATACGCAGTATTTT.

The chain links TRBV19 to TRBJ2-1; 14 bases agree with TRBD2. V lost 3 bases and J lost 6; bases outside the gene matches: 4. The germline gives CDR1 LNHDA, CDR2 SQIVND (reference sequence). This CDR3 contains 16 residues. DNA for the CDR3: TGTGCCAGTAGTATGAAGACTAGCGGGAGGGCCAATGAGCAGTTCTTC. Its protein product is CASSMKTSGRANEQFF.

The chain uses TRBV19 and TRBJ1-2; 9 bases are a match to TRBD1. The CDR3 totals 14 residues. Germline trimming cut 5 bases from V and 2 bases from J; bases unmatched to any gene: 3. Germline values: CDR1 LNHDA, CDR2 SQIVND (reference sequence). As DNA, the CDR3 is TGTGCCAGTAGTCGGGACAGGGCCAACTATGGCTACACCTTC. Its translation: CASSRDRANYGYTF.

This chain uses TRBV11-2 with TRBJ2-5, with TRBD1 matching 9 bases. V lost 2 bases to trimming and J lost 4 bases; unmatched junction nucleotides: 8. The CDR3 length is 16 residues. The germline CDR1 and CDR2 sequences are SGHAT and FQNNGV. The CDR3: CASSLLGTGKGETQYF. In DNA form, the CDR3 reads TGTGCCAGCAGCTTATTAGGGACAGGGAAGGGAGAGACCCAGTACTTC.

The V and J genes are TRBV30 and TRBJ1-6; weak D call: TRBD1 (6 bases). Germline V gives CDR1 GTSNPN, CDR2 SVGIG (reference sequence). CDR3 length equals 13 residues. V lost 1 base to trimming and J lost 5 bases, with 6 bases between them. CDR3 nucleotides: TGTGCCTGGAGTGCAGGGGATAATTCACCCCTCCACTTT. Protein product: CAWSAGDNSPLHF.

This clone was detected a few times. Other nucleotide sequences in the sample specify the same CDR3. This chain links TRBV7-9 with TRBJ1-1; 7 nucleotides align to TRBD1. Germline V gives CDR1 SEHNR, CDR2 FQNEAQ (reference sequence). The CDR3 sequence is 14 residues long. V shed 5 bases, J shed 0 bases, and the junction held 3 bases outside the gene matches. CDR3 residues: CASSLGQVNTEAFF. DNA of the CDR3: TGTGCCAGCAGCCTAGGACAGGTGAACACTGAAGCTTTCTTT.

The chain joins TRBV9 to TRBJ1-3; D is perhaps TRBD1 (6 bases). Germline lookup yields CDR1 SGDLS and CDR2 YYNGEE. CDR3 length equals 15 residues. The V end was cut by 3 bases, the J end by 2 bases, with 12 bases between. The CDR3, as DNA: TGTGCCAGCAGCGCTACAGGGATAACTGGAAACACCATATATTTT. This codes for CASSATGITGNTIYF.

This chain links TRBV7-6 with TRBJ2-1; 12 bases line up with TRBD2. V was pared by 0 bases and J by 7 bases, with 7 bases of the junction left unmatched. This CDR3 has 17 residues. The germline V gene has CDR1 SGHVS and CDR2 FNYEAQ. CDR3 in DNA: TGTGCCAGCAGCTTAGCGGTCGCTAGCGGGAGGGTTAATGAGCAGTTCTTC. The encoded protein is CASSLAVASGRVNEQFF.

As regards this clone: Other DNA sequences within the sample encode an identical CDR3. The chain recombines TRBV19 with TRBJ1-2, with TRBD1 identical over 9 bases. Germline V gene sequence: CDR1 LNHDA, CDR2 SQIVND (reference sequence). CDR3 length equals 12 residues. V lost 7 bases to trimming and J lost 8 bases; unmatched junction nucleotides: 5. The chain's CDR3 is CASTGTGYGYTF. The CDR3 nucleotides are TGTGCCAGTACCGGGACAGGGTACGGCTACACCTTC.

This rearrangement joins TRBV10-1 to TRBJ2-2, with TRBD1 matching over 9 bases. The V and J ends lost 9 bases and 7 bases, in that order; junction bases with no gene match: 15. The CDR3 sequence is 16 residues long. Germline lookup yields CDR1 WNHNN and CDR2 SYGVQD (reference sequence). CDR3 bases: TGCGCCAGTGCCACCGAGGACAGGGGTTATGTCGGGGAGCTGTTTTTT. Translation gives CASATEDRGYVGELFF.

This chain joins TRBV5-1 and TRBJ1-3; the D is unclear. The CDR3 covers 14 residues. V was shortened by 4 bases and J by 0 bases, with 8 bases between the two germline ends. Germline lookup yields CDR1 SGHRS and CDR2 YFSETQ. Here the CDR3 DNA reads TGCGCCAGCAGCCCGGCGGCCTCTGGAAACACCATATATTTT. Residues: CASSPAASGNTIYF.

This rearrangement joins TRBV18 to TRBJ1-1; D is ambiguous. The CDR3 runs to 13 residues. From germline, CDR1 is KGHSH and CDR2 LQKENI. V was shortened by 2 bases and J by 1 base, with 5 bases between the two germline ends. The CDR3 loop reads CASSPGRNTEAFF. The CDR3 nucleotides are TGTGCCAGCTCACCAGGCCGGAACACTGAAGCTTTCTTT.

The chain combines TRBV9 with TRBJ1-2, with D unresolved. The V gene's germline CDR1 is SGDLS and CDR2 YYNGEE. CDR3 length equals 15 residues. Trimming cost V 0 bases and J 4 bases, with 13 bases left between them. CDR3 sequence: CASSVGSGGRYGYTF. The CDR3, as DNA: TGTGCCAGCAGCGTAGGATCGGGAGGTCGCTATGGCTACACCTTC.